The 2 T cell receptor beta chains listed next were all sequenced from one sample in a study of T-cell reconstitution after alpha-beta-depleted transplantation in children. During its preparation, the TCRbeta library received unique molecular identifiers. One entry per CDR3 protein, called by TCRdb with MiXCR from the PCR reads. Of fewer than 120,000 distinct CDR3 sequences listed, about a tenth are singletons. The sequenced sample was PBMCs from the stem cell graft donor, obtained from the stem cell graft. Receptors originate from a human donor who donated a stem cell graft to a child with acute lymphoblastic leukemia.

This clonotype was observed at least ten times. The CDR3 reads CASSSGLSVSYEQYF. The CDR3 DNA reads as TGTGCCAGCAGTTCTGGACTATCGGTTTCCTACGAGCAGTACTTC. The rearrangement links TRBV27 to TRBJ2-7; perhaps TRBD2 as D (6 bases). With 4 bases removed from V and 1 base from J, the gap between germline ends came to 14 bases. The germline CDR1 and CDR2 sequences are MNHEY and SMNVEV (reference sequence). CDR3 length: 15 residues.

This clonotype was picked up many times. CDR3 coding DNA: TGTGCCAGCAGTTTAGCAGGAATTCAGCCCCAGCATTTT. Translating gives CASSLAGIQPQHF. V and J are TRBV12-3 or TRBV12-4 and TRBJ1-5, with no clear D. Trimming shortened V by 0 bases and J by 6 bases, and 6 bases separated the two germline ends. The CDR3 runs to 13 residues.